This T cell receptor beta chain was observed in a study of OX40 agonist ivuxolimab in advanced cancers. The overall study: Anti-PD-1, anti-PD-L1 or anti-CTLA-4 therapy given earlier was allowed, and around 40% had some. Partial responses were achieved by three patients, one with hepatocellular carcinoma and two with cutaneous melanoma.

Findings and limits, study-wide: Clonal expansion from baseline to week 6 occurred in both CD4+ and CD8+ T cells.

Germline assignment: CDR1 SGHRS and CDR2 YFSETQ. V was clipped by 4 bases and J by 4 bases, with 14 bases between them. CDR3 length: 14 residues. Using immunoSEQ multiplex PCR, the repertoire was profiled, and TCRdb retains in-frame clones only, with some absent. The profile shows about 68,000 clones, about 82% of them singletons. With regard to this clone: No antigen is known for it.

The specimen comprised CD4+ or CD8+ T cells sorted from blood, sampled in a trial of the OX40 agonist ivuxolimab. This clonotype was sampled from an adult with an advanced solid tumor such as melanoma, head and neck, liver or kidney cancer. The V and J genes are TRBV5-1 and TRBJ2-5, with D tentatively TRBD1 or TRBD2 (5 bases each). The CDR3 here is CASSPGTNRETQYF. Written as DNA, the CDR3 is TGCGCCAGCAGCCCCGGGACCAACAGAGAGACCCAGTACTTC.